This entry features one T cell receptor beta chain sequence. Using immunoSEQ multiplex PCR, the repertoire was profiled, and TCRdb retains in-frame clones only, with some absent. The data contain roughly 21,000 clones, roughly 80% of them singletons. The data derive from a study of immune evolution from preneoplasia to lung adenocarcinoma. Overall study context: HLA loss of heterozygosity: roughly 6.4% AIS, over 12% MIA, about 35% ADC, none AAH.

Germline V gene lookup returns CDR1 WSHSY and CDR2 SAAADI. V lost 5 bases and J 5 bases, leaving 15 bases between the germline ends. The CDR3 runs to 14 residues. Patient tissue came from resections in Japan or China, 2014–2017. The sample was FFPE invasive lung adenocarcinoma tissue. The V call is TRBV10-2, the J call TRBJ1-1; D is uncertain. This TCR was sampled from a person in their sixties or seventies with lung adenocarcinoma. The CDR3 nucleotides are TGCGCCAGCAGTTACGACATCCGGCGGACTGAAGCTTTCTTT. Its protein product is CASSYDIRRTEAFF.